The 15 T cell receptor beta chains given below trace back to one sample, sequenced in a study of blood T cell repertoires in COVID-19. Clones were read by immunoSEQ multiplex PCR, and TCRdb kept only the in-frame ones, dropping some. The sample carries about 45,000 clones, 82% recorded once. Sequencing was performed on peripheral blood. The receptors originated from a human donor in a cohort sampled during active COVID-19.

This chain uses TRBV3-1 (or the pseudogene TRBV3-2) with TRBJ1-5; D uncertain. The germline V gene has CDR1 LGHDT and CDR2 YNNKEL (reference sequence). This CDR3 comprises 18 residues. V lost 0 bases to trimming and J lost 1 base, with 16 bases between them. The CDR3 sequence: CASSQDGGTLGSNQPQHF. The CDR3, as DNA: TGTGCCAGCAGCCAAGATGGAGGTACCCTGGGGAGCAATCAGCCCCAGCATTTT.

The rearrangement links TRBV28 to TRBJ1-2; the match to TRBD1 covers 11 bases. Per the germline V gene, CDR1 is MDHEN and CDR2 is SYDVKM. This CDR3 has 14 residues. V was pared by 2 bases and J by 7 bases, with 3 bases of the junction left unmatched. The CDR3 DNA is TGTGCCAGCAGTTTAACCGGGACAGGGGGTGGCTACACCTTC. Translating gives CASSLTGTGGGYTF.

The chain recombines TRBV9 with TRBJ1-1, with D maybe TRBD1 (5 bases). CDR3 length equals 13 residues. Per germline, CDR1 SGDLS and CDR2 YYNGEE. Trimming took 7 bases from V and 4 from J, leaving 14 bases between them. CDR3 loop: CASWRIGGTEAFF. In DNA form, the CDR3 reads TGTGCCAGCTGGCGGATCGGGGGCACTGAAGCTTTCTTT.

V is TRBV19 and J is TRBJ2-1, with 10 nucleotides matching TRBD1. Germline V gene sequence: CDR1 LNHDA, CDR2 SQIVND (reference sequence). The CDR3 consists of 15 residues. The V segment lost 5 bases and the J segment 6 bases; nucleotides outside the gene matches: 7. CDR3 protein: CASSFSGQGINEQFF. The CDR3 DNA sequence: TGTGCCAGTAGTTTCTCGGGACAGGGGATCAATGAGCAGTTCTTC.

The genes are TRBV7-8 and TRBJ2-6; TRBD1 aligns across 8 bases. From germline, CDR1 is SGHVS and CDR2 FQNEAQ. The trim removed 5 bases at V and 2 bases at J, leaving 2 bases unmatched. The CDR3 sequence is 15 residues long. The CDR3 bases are TGTGCCAGCAGCCGGACAGGGACTGGGGCCAACGTCCTGACTTTC. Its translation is CASSRTGTGANVLTF.

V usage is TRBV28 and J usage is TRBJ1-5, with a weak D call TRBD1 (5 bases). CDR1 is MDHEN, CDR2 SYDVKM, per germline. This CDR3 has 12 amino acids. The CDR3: CLTGGGNQPQHF. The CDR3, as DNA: TGTTTAACAGGAGGAGGGAATCAGCCCCAGCATTTT. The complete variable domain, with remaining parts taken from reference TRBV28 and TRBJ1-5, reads DVKVTQSSRYLVKRTGEKVFLECVQDMDHENMFWYRQDPGLGLRLIYFSYDVKMKEKGDIPEGYSVSREKKERFSLILESASTNQTSMYLCLTGGGNQPQHFGDGTRLSIL.

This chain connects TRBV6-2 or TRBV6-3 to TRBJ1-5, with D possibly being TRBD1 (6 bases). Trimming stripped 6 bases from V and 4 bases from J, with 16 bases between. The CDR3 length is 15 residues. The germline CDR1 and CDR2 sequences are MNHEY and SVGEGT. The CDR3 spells CASSLQGEWNQPQHF. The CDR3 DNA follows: TGTGCCAGCAGCTTACAGGGTGAGTGGAATCAGCCCCAGCATTTT.

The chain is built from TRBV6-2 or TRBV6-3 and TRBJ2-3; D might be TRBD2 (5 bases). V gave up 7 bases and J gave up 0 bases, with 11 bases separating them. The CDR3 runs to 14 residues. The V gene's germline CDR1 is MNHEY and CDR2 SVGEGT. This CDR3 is CASTPEGSTDTQYF. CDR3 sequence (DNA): TGTGCCAGCACCCCCGAGGGCAGCACAGATACGCAGTATTTT.

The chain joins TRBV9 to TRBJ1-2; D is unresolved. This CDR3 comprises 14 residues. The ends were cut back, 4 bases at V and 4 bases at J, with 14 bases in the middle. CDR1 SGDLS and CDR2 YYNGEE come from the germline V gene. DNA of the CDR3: TGTGCCAGCAGCCCCCGGCCGAGCGCCTATGGCTACACCTTC. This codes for CASSPRPSAYGYTF. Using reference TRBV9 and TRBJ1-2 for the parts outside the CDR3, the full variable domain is DSGVTQTPKHLITATGQRVTLRCSPRSGDLSVYWYQQSLDQGLQFLIQYYNGEERAKGNILERFSAQQFPDLHSELNLSSLELGDSALYFCASSPRPSAYGYTFGSGTRLTVV.

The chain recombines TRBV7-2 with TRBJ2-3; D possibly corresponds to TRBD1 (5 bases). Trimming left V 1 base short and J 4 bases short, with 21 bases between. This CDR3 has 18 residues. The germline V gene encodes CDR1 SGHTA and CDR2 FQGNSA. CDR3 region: CASSLGGVWQGRADTQYF. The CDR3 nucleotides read TGTGCCAGCAGCTTAGGAGGAGTTTGGCAGGGCAGGGCAGATACGCAGTATTTT.

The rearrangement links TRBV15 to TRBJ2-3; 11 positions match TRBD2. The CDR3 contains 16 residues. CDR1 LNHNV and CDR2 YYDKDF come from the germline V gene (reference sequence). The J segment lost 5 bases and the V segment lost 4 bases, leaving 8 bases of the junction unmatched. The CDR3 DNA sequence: TGTGCCACCAGCATAGCGCGTAGCGGGAGGGGAGATACGCAGTATTTT. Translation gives CATSIARSGRGDTQYF. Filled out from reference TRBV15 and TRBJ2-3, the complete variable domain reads DAMVIQNPRYQVTQFGKPVTLSCSQTLNHNVMYWYQQKSSQAPKLLFHYYDKDFNNEADTPDNFQSRRPNTSFCFLDIRSPGLGDTAMYLCATSIARSGRGDTQYFGPGTRLTVL.

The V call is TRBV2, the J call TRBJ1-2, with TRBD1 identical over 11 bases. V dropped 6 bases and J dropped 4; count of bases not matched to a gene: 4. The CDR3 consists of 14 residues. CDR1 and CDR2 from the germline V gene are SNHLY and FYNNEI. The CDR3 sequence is CASRSGTGGYGYTF. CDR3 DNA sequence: TGTGCCAGCAGATCCGGGACAGGGGGCTATGGCTACACCTTC.

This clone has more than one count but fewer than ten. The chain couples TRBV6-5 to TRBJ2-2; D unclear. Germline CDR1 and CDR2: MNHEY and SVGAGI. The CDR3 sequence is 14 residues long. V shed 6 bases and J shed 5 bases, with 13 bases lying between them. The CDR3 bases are TGTGCCAGCAGACTAAGTGTTGGAACCGGGGAGCTGTTTTTT. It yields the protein CASRLSVGTGELFF.

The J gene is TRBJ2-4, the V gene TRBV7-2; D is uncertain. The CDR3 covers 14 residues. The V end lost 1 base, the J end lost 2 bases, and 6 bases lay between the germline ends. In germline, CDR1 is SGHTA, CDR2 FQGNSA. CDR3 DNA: TGTGCCAGCAGCTTAGGCGGAACCAAAAACATTCAGTACTTC. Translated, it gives CASSLGGTKNIQYF.

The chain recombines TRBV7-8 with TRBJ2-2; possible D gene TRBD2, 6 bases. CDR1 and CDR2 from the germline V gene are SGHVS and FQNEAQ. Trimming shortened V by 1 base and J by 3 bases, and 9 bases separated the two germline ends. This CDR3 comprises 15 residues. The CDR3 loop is CASSLETSYTGELFF. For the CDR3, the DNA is TGTGCCAGCAGCTTAGAGACTAGTTACACCGGGGAGCTGTTTTTT.